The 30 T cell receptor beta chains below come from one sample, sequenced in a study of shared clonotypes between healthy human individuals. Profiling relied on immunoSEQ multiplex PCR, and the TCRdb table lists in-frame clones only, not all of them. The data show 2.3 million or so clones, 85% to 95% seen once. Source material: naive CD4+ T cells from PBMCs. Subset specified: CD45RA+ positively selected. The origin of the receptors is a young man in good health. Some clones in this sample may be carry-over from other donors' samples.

CDR3 coding DNA: TGTGCCAGCAGTTCCTACAGGAGAGGCTATGGCTACACCTTC. This encodes CASSSYRRGYGYTF. The chain joins TRBV28 to TRBJ1-2, with D tentatively TRBD1 (5 bases). Looked up from germline, CDR1 is MDHEN and CDR2 is SYDVKM. The CDR3 extends over 14 amino acids. V was pared by 4 bases and J by 4 bases, with 13 bases between.

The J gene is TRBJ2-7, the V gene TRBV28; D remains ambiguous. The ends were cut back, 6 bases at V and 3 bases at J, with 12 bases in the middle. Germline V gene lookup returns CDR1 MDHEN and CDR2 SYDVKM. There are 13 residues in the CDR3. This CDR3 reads CASSHEPFYEQYF. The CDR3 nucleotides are TGTGCCAGCAGCCACGAACCCTTCTACGAGCAGTACTTC.

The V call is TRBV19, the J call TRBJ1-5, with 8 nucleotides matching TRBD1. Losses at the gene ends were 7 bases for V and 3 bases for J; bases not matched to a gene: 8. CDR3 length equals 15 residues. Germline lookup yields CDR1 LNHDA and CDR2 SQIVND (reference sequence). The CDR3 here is CASKPDRALNQPQHF. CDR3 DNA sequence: TGTGCCAGTAAACCGGACAGGGCGCTCAATCAGCCCCAGCATTTT.

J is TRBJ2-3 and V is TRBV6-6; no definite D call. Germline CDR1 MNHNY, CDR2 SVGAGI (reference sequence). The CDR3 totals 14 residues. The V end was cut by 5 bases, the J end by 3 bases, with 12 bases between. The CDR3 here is CASSPRRGTDTQYF. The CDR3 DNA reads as TGTGCCAGCAGTCCCAGGCGTGGGACAGATACGCAGTATTTT.

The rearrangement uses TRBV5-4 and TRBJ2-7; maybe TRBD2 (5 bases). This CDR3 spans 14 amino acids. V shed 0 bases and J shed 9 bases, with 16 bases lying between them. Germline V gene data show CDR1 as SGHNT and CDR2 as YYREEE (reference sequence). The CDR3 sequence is CASSLGLNTSGQYF. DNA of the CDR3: TGTGCCAGCAGCTTGGGGCTGAACACAAGCGGGCAGTACTTC.

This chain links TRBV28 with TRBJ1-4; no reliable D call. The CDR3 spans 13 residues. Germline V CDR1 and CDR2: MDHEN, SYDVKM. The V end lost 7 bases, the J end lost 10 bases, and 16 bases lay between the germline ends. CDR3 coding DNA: TGTGCCAGCATGAAGGCCCTTGGAGGAAAACTGTTTTTT. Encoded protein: CASMKALGGKLFF.

For the CDR3, the DNA is TGTGCTAGTGGTTATCAACTAGCGGCACGTGGGGATACGCAGTATTTT. Amino acid sequence: CASGYQLAARGDTQYF. The chain combines TRBV12-5 with TRBJ2-3; 8 nucleotides line up with TRBD2. The V segment lost 4 bases and the J segment 6 bases; nucleotides outside the gene matches: 12. The V gene's germline CDR1 is LGHNT and CDR2 FRNRAP. CDR3 size: 16 residues.

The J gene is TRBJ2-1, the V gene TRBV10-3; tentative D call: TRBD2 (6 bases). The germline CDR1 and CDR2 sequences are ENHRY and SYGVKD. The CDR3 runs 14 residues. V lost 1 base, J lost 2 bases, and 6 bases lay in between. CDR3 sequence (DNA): TGTGCCATCAGTGAGTTAGCGGCCTACAATGAGCAGTTCTTC. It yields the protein CAISELAAYNEQFF.

This chain's CDR3 is CASSMRDSVTDTQYF. For the CDR3, the DNA is TGTGCCAGTAGTATGCGGGACTCGGTGACAGATACGCAGTATTTT. This sequence joins TRBV19 and TRBJ2-3; D is perhaps TRBD2 (6 bases). Germline V CDR1 and CDR2: LNHDA, SQIVND (reference sequence). Trimming left V 3 bases short and J 3 bases short, with 13 bases between. CDR3 length: 15 residues.

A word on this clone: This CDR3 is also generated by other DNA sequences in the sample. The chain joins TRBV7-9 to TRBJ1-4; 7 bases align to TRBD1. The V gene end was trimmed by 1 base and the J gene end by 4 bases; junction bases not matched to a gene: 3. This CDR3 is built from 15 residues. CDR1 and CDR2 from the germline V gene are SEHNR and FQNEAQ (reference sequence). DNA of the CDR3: TGTGCCAGCAGCTTAGGGGACAGAGATAATGAAAAACTGTTTTTT. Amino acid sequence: CASSLGDRDNEKLFF.

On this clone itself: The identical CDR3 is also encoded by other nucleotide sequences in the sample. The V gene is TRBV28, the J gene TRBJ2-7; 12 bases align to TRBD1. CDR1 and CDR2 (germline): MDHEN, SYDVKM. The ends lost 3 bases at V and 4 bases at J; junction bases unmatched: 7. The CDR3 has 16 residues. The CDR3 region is CASSFRDRGRFYEQYF. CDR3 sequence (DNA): TGTGCCAGCAGTTTCCGGGACAGGGGGCGATTTTACGAGCAGTACTTC.

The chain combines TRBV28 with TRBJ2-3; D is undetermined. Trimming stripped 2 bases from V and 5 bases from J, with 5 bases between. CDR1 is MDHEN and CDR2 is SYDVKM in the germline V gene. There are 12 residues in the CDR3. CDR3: CASSLLEDTQYF. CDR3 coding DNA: TGTGCCAGCAGTTTACTCGAAGATACGCAGTATTTT.

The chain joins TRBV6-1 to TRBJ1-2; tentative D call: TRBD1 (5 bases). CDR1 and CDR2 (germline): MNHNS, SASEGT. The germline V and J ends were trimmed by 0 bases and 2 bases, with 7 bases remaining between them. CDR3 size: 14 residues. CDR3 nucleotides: TGTGCCAGCAGTGAAGCGAACAGGAACTATGGCTACACCTTC. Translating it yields CASSEANRNYGYTF.

CDR3: CASSYRGGTEAFF. For the CDR3, the DNA is TGTGCCAGCAGTTACAGGGGAGGCACTGAAGCTTTCTTT. The genes are TRBV28 and TRBJ1-1; 7 bases are a match to TRBD1. The J segment lost 4 bases and the V segment lost 4 bases, leaving 3 bases of the junction unmatched. This CDR3 is 13 amino acids long. CDR1 MDHEN and CDR2 SYDVKM come from the germline V gene.

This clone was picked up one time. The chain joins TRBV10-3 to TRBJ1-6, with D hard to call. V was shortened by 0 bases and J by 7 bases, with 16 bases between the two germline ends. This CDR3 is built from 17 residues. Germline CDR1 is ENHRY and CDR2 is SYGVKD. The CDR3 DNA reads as TGTGCCATCAGTGAGTCGGGAGGTATCACTGGAAATTCACCCCTCCACTTT. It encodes CAISESGGITGNSPLHF.

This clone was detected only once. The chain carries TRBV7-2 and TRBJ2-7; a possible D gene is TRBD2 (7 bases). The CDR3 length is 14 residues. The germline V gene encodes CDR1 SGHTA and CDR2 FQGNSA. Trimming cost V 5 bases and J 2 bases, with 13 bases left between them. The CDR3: CASSRGAITYEQYF. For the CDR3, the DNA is TGTGCCAGCAGCCGGGGGGCTATAACCTACGAGCAGTACTTC.

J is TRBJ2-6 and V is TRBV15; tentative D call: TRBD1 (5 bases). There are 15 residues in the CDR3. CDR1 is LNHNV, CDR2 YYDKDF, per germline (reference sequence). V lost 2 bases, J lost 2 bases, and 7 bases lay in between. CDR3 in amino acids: CATSRQGAGANVLTF. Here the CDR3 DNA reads TGTGCCACCAGCAGACAGGGTGCTGGGGCCAACGTCCTGACTTTC.

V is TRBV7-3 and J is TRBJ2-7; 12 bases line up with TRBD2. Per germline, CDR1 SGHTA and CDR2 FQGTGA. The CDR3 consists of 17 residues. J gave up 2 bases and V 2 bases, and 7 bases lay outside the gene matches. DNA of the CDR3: TGTGCCAGCAGCTTACGGTGGACTAGCGGGAATACCTACGAGCAGTACTTC. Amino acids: CASSLRWTSGNTYEQYF.

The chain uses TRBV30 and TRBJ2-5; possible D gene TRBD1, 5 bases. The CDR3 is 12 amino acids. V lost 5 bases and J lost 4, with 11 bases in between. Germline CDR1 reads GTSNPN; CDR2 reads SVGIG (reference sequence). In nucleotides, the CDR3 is TGTGCCTGGGCCCGTGGGGCAGAGACCCAGTACTTC. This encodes CAWARGAETQYF.

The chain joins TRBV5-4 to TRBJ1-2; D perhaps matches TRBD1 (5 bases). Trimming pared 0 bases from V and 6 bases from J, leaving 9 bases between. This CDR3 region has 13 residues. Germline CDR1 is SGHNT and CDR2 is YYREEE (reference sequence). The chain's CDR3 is CASSLAGGDGYTF. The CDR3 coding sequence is TGTGCCAGCAGCTTGGCGGGGGGTGATGGCTACACCTTC.

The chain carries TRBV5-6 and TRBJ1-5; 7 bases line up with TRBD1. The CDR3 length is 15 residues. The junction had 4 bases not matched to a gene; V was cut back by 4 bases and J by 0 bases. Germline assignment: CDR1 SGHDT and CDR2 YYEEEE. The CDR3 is CASSRQGFSNQPQHF. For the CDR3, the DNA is TGTGCCAGCAGCCGACAGGGTTTTAGCAATCAGCCCCAGCATTTT.

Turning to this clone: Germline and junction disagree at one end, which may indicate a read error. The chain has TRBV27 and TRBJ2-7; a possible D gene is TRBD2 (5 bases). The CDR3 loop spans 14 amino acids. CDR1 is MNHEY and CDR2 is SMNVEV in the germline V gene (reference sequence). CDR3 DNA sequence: TGTGCCAGCAGTCCAGCCACTAGTTCCCACGAGCAGTGCTTC. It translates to CASSPATSSHEQCF.

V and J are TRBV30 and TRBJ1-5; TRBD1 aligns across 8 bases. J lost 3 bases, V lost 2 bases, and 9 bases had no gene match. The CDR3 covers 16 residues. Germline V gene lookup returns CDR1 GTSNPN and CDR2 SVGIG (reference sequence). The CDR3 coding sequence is TGTGCCTGGAGTAAAAAAGGACAGGGTGACAATCAGCCCCAGCATTTT. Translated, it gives CAWSKKGQGDNQPQHF. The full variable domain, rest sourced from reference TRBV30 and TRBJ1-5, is SQTIHQWPATLVQPVGSPLSLECTVEGTSNPNLYWYRQAAGRGLQLLFYSVGIGQISSEVPQNLSASRPQDRQFILSSKKLLLSDSGFYLCAWSKKGQGDNQPQHFGDGTRLSIL.

The CDR3 loop is CASSSAVRERDEQFF. For the CDR3, the DNA is TGCGCCAGCAGCTCGGCCGTGCGGGAGAGGGATGAGCAGTTCTTC. The V and J genes are TRBV5-1 and TRBJ2-1; 7 nucleotides line up with TRBD2. The J segment lost 8 bases and the V segment lost 3 bases, leaving 11 bases of the junction unmatched. From germline, CDR1 is SGHRS and CDR2 YFSETQ. The CDR3 is 15 amino acids. Looking up the rest from reference TRBV5-1 and TRBJ2-1 gives the full variable domain: KAGVTQTPRYLIKTRGQQVTLSCSPISGHRSVSWYQQTPGQGLQFLFEYFSETQRNKGNFPGRFSGRQFSNSRSEMNVSTLELGDSALYLCASSSAVRERDEQFFGPGTRLTVL.

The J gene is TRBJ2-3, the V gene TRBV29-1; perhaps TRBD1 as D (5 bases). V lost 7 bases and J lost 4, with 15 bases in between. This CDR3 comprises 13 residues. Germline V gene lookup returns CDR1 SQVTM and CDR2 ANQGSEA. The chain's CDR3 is CSAIGHLPDTQYF. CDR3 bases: TGCAGCGCTATAGGACACCTCCCAGATACGCAGTATTTT.

CDR3 DNA sequence: TGCGCCACTCGGGACTCGGATAATGAAAAACTGTTTTTT. Amino acid sequence: CATRDSDNEKLFF. The J gene is TRBJ1-4, the V gene TRBV5-1, with D maybe TRBD1 (5 bases). The CDR3 has 13 residues. Germline CDR1 and CDR2: SGHRS and YFSETQ. V shed 9 bases and J shed 4 bases, with 13 bases lying between them.

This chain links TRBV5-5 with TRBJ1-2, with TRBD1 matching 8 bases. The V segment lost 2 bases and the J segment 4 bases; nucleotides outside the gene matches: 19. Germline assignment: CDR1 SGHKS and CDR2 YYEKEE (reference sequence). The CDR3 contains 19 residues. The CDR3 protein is CASSFTSQADRGDSYGYTF. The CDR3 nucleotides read TGTGCCAGCAGCTTTACGTCCCAAGCCGACAGGGGCGACTCCTATGGCTACACCTTC.

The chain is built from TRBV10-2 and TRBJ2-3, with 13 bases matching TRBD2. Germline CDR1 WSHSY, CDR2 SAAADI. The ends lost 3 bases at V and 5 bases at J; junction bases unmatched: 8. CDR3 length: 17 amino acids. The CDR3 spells CASSDPGLAGVKDTQYF. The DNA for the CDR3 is TGCGCCAGCAGTGACCCCGGACTAGCGGGAGTTAAAGATACGCAGTATTTT.

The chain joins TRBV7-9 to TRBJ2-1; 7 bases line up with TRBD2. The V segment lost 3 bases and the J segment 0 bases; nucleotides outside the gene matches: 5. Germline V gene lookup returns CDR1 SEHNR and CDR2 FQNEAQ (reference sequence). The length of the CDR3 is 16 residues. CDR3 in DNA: TGTGCCAGCAGCTTGAGCGGGACTTACTCCTACAATGAGCAGTTCTTC. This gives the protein CASSLSGTYSYNEQFF. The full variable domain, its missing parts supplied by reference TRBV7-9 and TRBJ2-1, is DTGVSQNPRHKITKRGQNVTFRCDPISEHNRLYWYRQTLGQGPEFLTYFQNEAQLEKSRLLSDRFSAERPKGSFSTLEIQRTEQGDSAMYLCASSLSGTYSYNEQFFGPGTRLTVL.

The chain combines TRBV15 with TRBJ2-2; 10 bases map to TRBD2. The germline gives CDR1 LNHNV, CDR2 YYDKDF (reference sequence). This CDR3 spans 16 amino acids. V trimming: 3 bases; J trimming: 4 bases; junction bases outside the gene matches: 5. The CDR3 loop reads CATSRGTSVGTGELFF. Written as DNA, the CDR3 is TGTGCCACCAGCAGGGGGACTAGCGTAGGCACCGGGGAGCTGTTTTTT.